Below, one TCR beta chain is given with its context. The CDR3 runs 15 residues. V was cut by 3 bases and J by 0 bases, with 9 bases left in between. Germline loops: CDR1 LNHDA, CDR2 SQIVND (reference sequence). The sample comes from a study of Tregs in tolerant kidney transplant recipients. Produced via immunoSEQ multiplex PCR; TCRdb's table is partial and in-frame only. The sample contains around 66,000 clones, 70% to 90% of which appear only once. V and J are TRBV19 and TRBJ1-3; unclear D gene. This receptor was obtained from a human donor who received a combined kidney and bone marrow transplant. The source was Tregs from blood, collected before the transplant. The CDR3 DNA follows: TGTGCCAGTAGTATCGGTCAGAACTCTGGAAACACCATATATTTT. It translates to CASSIGQNSGNTIYF.